The 9 T cell receptor beta chains presented below share a single source sample, sequenced in a study of blood T cell repertoires in COVID-19 (TCRdb year 2020). Receptors were amplified or captured by the immunoSEQ multiplex PCR assay. TCRdb obtained this table from immuneACCESS and retained in-frame rearrangements with V and J assigned. These tables miss some clones; where compared with another copy, unresolved V genes account for less than half of the shortfall, and the remainder is unexplained. Here the sample has about 73,000 clones; 81% occur a single time. 20% of the sample lies in the top ten. Sequencing was done on a sample of peripheral blood. These receptor sequences come from a woman in her 70s with acute or convalescent COVID-19.

The chain uses TRBV19 and TRBJ2-5; D possibly corresponds to TRBD2 (5 bases). CDR1 LNHDA and CDR2 SQIVND come from the germline V gene (reference sequence). V was clipped by 3 bases and J by 4 bases, with 12 bases between them. The CDR3 is made up of 14 amino acids. The CDR3 bases are TGTGCCAGTAGTATGTCGAGGGCACGAGAGACCCAGTACTTC. This encodes CASSMSRARETQYF.

This clone was detected only once. The gene calls are TRBV14 and TRBJ2-2, with D tentatively TRBD1 (6 bases). Germline CDR1 is SGHDN and CDR2 is FVKESK. The CDR3 is 15 residues long. Trimming left V 0 bases short and J 14 bases short, with 19 bases between. The CDR3 nucleotides read TGTGCCAGCAGCCAAGACCTCCGGGACAAGGAAAGCCTGTTTTTT. Its protein product is CASSQDLRDKESLFF. Drawing the rest from reference TRBV14 and TRBJ2-2, the complete variable domain is EAGVTQFPSHSVIEKGQTVTLRCDPISGHDNLYWYRRVMGKEIKFLLHFVKESKQDESGMPNNRFLAERTGGTYSTLKVQPAELEDSGVYFCASSQDLRDKESLFFGEGSRLTVL.

This chain links TRBV18 with TRBJ1-6; D possibly corresponds to TRBD1 (5 bases). Germline V lookup: CDR1 KGHSH, CDR2 LQKENI. Trimming removed 1 base from V and 7 bases from J, with 11 bases in between. The CDR3 consists of 15 residues. The CDR3 DNA reads TGTGCCAGCTCACCACTAAAGGACATCAATTCACCCCTCCACTTT. This translates into CASSPLKDINSPLHF.

The V call is TRBV28, the J call TRBJ2-7; 12 nucleotides match TRBD2. Looked up from germline, CDR1 is MDHEN and CDR2 is SYDVKM. V was pared by 6 bases and J by 4 bases, with 10 bases of the junction left unmatched. The CDR3 is 16 amino acids. CDR3 sequence (DNA): TGTGCCAGCAGACCTCTAGCGGGAGGGCCTAGGTACGAGCAGTACTTC. Translation gives CASRPLAGGPRYEQYF.

V gene TRBV14 combines with J gene TRBJ1-6; perhaps TRBD1 as D (5 bases). V was clipped by 0 bases and J by 9 bases, with 9 bases between them. The CDR3 consists of 14 residues. The germline CDR1 and CDR2 sequences are SGHDN and FVKESK. The CDR3 spells CASSQDLTASPLHF. The CDR3, as DNA: TGTGCCAGCAGCCAAGATCTGACAGCTTCACCCCTCCACTTT.

This clone was recorded only once. V usage is TRBV28 and J usage is TRBJ1-2; 11 nucleotides line up with TRBD1. Germline V CDR1 and CDR2: MDHEN, SYDVKM. Trimming took 9 bases from V and 4 from J; bases not matched to a gene: 4. The CDR3 totals 13 residues. In DNA, the CDR3 is TGTGCCAGTCGGGACAGGGGGGCCTATGGCTACACCTTC. Encoded protein: CASRDRGAYGYTF.

The chain combines TRBV27 with TRBJ2-5; TRBD1 matches at 7 bases. J gave up 4 bases and V 5 bases, and 10 bases lay outside the gene matches. CDR3 length: 15 amino acids. Germline V gene data show CDR1 as MNHEY and CDR2 as SMNVEV (reference sequence). The CDR3 region has the DNA TGTGCCAGCAGTCCCCGACCGACAGGGAGAGAGACCCAGTACTTC. Its protein product is CASSPRPTGRETQYF.

This clone was picked up one time. This chain uses TRBV7-9 with TRBJ2-4, with a weak D call TRBD1 (5 bases). V lost 0 bases to trimming and J lost 0 bases, with 12 bases between them. CDR3 length: 17 residues. The germline CDR1 and CDR2 sequences are SEHNR and FQNEAQ (reference sequence). CDR3 bases: TGTGCCAGCAGCTTAGCGCAGGGCAGGGAAGCCAAAAACATTCAGTACTTC. Protein sequence: CASSLAQGREAKNIQYF.

A single count supports this clone. CDR3 loop: CAWSRGAQETQYF. The CDR3, as DNA: TGTGCCTGGAGTCGGGGAGCCCAAGAGACCCAGTACTTC. The chain couples TRBV30 to TRBJ2-5; D is perhaps TRBD2 (5 bases). V shed 2 bases and J shed 1 base, with 8 bases lying between them. The CDR3 loop spans 13 amino acids. Germline-derived CDR1 and CDR2 are GTSNPN and SVGIG (reference sequence).